This TCR beta chain was sequenced during a study of shared clonotypes between healthy human individuals. The study, taken as a whole, reports: Sorted-subset sequencing was shown by rarefaction to be incomplete despite large depth.

In its sample, this clone was seen once. Antigen: not known. The CDR3 has 15 amino acids. From germline, CDR1 is MDHEN and CDR2 SYDVKM. The J segment lost 4 bases and the V segment lost 5 bases, leaving 9 bases of the junction unmatched. Only in-frame clones appear in the TCRdb table, and some are missing; sequencing was by immunoSEQ multiplex PCR. The sample contains approximately 640,000 clones, about 90% of which appear only once. The rearrangement uses TRBV28 and TRBJ2-7; TRBD1 matches at 9 bases. The sample consisted of memory CD8+ T cells from PBMCs. The subset was: CD45RO+ cells pooled with CCR7-negative TemRA cells. This sequence was found in a man aged 18 to 30 in good health. Some clones in this sample may be carry-over from other donors' samples. Here the CDR3 DNA reads TGTGCCAGCAGTAGGTACCGGGACAGGGCGTACGAGCAGTACTTC. It yields the protein CASSRYRDRAYEQYF.